This T cell receptor beta chain was recovered during a study of identical twins. Study-level results: Sequences that were out-of-frame, alpha and twin-shared displayed an excess of low generation probability. Insertion counts were lower in abundant cord blood beta clonotypes, a trend that memory repertoires did not show.

This clonotype was counted ten times or more. Antigen: not known. TCRdb re-called the 5' RACE reads with MiXCR, one entry per CDR3 protein. The sample consists of approximately 140,000 distinct CDR3 sequences, under 4.5% of them appearing once. Healthy Caucasians made up all donors. Germline CDR1 is MNHEY and CDR2 is SVGEGT. The CDR3 loop spans 17 amino acids. The ends lost 5 bases at V and 1 base at J; junction bases unmatched: 11. This clonotype was obtained from a man younger than 30 in good health. Sequencing was performed on memory T cells sorted from blood. The chain recombines TRBV6-2 or TRBV6-3 with TRBJ1-1; 9 bases agree with TRBD1. CDR3 in amino acids: CASSHRGRGRRNTEAFF. CDR3 bases: TGTGCCAGCAGTCACAGGGGGCGAGGAAGGAGGAACACTGAAGCTTTCTTT.